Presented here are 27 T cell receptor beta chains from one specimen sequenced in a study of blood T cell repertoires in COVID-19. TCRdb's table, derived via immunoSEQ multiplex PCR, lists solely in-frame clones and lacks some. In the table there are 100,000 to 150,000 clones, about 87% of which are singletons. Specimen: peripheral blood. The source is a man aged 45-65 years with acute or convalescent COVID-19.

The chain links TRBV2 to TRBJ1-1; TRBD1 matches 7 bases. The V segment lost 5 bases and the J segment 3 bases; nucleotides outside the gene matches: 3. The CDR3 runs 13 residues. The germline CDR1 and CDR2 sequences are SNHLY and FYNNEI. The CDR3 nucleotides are TGTGCCAGCAGTCCACAGGGGTACACTGAAGCTTTCTTT. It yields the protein CASSPQGYTEAFF.

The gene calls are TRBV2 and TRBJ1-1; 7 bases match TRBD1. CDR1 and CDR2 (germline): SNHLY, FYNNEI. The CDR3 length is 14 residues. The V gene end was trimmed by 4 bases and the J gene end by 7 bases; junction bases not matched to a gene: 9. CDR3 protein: CASSADKGGLEAFF. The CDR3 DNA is TGTGCCAGCAGTGCCGACAAAGGGGGCCTTGAAGCTTTCTTT.

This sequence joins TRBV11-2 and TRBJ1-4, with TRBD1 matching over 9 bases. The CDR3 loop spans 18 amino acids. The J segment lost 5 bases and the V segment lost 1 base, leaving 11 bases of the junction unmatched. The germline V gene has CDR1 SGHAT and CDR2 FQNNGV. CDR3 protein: CASSLVRGTGYRNEKLFF. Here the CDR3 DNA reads TGTGCCAGCAGCTTAGTCCGTGGGACAGGGTACAGGAATGAAAAACTGTTTTTT. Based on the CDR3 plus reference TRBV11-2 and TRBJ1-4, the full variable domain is EAGVAQSPRYKIIEKRQSVAFWCNPISGHATLYWYQQILGQGPKLLIQFQNNGVVDDSQLPKDRFSAERLKGVDSTLKIQPAKLEDSAVYLCASSLVRGTGYRNEKLFFGSGTQLSVL.

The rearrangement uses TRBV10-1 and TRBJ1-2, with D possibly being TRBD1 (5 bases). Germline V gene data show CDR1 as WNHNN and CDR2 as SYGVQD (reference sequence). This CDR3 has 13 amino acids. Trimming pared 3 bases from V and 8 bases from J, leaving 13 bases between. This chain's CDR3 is CASSDSRAGGYTF. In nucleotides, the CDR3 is TGCGCCAGCAGTGATAGCAGGGCCGGGGGCTACACCTTC.

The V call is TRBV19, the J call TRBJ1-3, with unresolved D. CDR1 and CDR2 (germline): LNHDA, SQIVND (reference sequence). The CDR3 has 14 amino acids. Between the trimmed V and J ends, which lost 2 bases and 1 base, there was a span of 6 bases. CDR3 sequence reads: CASSIQRSGNTIYF. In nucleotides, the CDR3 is TGTGCCAGTAGTATACAGAGGTCTGGAAACACCATATATTTT.

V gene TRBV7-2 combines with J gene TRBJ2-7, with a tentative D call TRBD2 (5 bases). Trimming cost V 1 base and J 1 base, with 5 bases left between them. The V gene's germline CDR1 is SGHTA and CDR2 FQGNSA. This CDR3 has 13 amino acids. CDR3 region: CASSLVASYEQYF. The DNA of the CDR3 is TGTGCCAGCAGCTTAGTAGCGTCCTACGAGCAGTACTTC.

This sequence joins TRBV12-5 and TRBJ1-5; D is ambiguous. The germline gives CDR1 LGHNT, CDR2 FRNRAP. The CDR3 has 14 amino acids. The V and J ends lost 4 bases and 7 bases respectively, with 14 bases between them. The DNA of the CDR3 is TGTGCTAGTGGTTCATCGGGGATTGGGCAGCCCCAGCATTTT. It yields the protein CASGSSGIGQPQHF.

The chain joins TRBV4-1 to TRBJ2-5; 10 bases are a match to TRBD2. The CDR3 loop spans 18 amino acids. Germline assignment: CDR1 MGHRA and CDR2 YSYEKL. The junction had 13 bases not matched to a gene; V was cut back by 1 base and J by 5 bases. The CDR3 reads CASSQVAGTSEGDETQYF. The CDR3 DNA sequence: TGCGCCAGCAGCCAAGTCGCCGGGACTAGCGAAGGTGATGAGACCCAGTACTTC.

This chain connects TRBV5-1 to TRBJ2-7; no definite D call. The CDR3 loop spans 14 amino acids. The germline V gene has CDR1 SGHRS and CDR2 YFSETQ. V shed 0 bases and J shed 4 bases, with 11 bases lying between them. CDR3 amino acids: CASSLALTGYEQYF. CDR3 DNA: TGCGCCAGCAGCTTGGCATTGACTGGATACGAGCAGTACTTC.

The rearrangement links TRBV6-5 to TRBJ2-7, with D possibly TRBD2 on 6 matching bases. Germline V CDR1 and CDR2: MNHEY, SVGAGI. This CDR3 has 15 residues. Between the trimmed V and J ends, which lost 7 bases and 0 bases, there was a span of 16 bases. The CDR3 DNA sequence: TGTGCCAGCACGAACCCCCAGGGAGGCTCCTACGAGCAGTACTTC. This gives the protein CASTNPQGGSYEQYF.

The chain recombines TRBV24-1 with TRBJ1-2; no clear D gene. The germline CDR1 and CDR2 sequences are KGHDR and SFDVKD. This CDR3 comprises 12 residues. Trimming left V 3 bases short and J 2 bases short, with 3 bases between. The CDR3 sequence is CATSDLNYGYTF. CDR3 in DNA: TGTGCCACCAGTGATCTAAACTATGGCTACACCTTC.

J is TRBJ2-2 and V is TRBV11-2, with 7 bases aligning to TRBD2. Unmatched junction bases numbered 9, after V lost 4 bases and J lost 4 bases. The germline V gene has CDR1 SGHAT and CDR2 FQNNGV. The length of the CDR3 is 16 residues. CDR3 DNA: TGTGCCAGCAGCTCCCCGTTCGGGGGGATCACCGGGGAGCTGTTTTTT. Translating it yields CASSSPFGGITGELFF.

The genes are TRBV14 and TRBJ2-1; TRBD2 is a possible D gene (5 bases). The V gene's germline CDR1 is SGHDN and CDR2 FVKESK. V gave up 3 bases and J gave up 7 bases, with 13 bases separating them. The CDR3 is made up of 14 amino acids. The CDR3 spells CASSQGRRGNEQFF. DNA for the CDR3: TGTGCCAGCAGCCAGGGGAGACGGGGTAATGAGCAGTTCTTC.

CDR3 region: CAWVGPYQGFTEAFF. Written as DNA, the CDR3 is TGTGCCTGGGTGGGGCCTTACCAGGGGTTCACTGAAGCTTTCTTT. The chain joins TRBV30 to TRBJ1-1, with a possible D match to TRBD1 (6 bases). Trimming left V 5 bases short and J 4 bases short, with 20 bases between. The V gene's germline CDR1 is GTSNPN and CDR2 SVGIG (reference sequence). The CDR3 length is 15 residues.

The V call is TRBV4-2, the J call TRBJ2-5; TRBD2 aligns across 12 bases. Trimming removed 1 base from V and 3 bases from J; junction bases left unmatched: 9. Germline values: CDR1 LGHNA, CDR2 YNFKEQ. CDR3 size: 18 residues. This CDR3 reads CASSQVSSGRGYKETQYF. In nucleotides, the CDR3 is TGTGCCAGCAGCCAAGTGTCTAGCGGGAGGGGGTATAAAGAGACCCAGTACTTC.

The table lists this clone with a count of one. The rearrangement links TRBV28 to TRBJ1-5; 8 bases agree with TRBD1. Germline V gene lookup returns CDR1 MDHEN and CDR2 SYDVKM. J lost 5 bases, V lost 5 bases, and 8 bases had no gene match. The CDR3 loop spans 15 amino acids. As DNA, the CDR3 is TGTGCCAGCAGTCGGACAGGGTGGATGGATCAGCCCCAGCATTTT. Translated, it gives CASSRTGWMDQPQHF. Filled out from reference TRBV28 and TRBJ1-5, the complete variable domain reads DVKVTQSSRYLVKRTGEKVFLECVQDMDHENMFWYRQDPGLGLRLIYFSYDVKMKEKGDIPEGYSVSREKKERFSLILESASTNQTSMYLCASSRTGWMDQPQHFGDGTRLSIL.

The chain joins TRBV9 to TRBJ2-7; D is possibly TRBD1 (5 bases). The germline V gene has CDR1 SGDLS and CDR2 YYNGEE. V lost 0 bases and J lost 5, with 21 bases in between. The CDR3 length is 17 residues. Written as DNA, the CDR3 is TGTGCCAGCAGCGTAGGGTGGGTAGGGGTGGATTTTAACGAGCAGTACTTC. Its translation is CASSVGWVGVDFNEQYF.

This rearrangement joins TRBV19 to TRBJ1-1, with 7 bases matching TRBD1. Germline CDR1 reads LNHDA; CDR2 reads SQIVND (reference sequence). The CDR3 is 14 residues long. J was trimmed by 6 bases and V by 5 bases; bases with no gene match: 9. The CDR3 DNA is TGTGCCAGTAGTTCCCAGACAGGGATCGCTGAAGCTTTCTTT. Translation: CASSSQTGIAEAFF.

CDR3 in DNA: TGCAGTGCTAGTCGAGGCAGTACTAGCACAGATACGCAGTATTTT. It specifies CSASRGSTSTDTQYF. The V gene is TRBV20-1, the J gene TRBJ2-3; D is unresolved. The V end was cut by 3 bases, the J end by 0 bases, with 13 bases between. CDR1 DFQATT and CDR2 SNEGSKA come from the germline V gene (reference sequence). The CDR3 is made up of 15 amino acids.

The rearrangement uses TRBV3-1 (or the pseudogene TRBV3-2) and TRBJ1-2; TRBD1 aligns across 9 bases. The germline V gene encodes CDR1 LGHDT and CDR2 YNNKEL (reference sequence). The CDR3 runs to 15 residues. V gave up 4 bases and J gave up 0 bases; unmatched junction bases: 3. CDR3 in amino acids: CASSRQGGSNYGYTF. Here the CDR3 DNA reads TGTGCCAGCAGCCGACAGGGGGGGTCTAACTATGGCTACACCTTC.

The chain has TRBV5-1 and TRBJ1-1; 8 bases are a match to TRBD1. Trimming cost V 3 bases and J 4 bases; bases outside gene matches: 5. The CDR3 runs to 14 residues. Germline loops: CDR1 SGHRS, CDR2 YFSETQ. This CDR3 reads CASSSGQGGTEAFF. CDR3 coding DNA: TGCGCCAGCAGCTCTGGACAGGGTGGCACTGAAGCTTTCTTT.

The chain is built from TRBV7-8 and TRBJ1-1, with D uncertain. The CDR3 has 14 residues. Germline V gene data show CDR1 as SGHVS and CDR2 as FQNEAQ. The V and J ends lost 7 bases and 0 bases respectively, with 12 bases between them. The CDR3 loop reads CASIPWRLNTEAFF. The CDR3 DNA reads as TGTGCCAGCATTCCCTGGAGATTGAACACTGAAGCTTTCTTT.

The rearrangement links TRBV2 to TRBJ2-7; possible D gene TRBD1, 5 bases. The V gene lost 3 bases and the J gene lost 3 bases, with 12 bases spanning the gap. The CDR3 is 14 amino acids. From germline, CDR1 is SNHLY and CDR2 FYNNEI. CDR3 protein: CASSDQGGFYEQYF. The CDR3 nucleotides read TGTGCCAGCAGTGACCAGGGTGGGTTCTACGAGCAGTACTTC.

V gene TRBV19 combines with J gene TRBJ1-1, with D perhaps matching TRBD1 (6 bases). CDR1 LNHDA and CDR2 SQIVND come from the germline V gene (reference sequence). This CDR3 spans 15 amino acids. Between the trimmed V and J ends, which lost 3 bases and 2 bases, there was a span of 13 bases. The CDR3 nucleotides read TGTGCCAGTAGTATCTGGGGGCAGGGTAACACTGAAGCTTTCTTT. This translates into CASSIWGQGNTEAFF.

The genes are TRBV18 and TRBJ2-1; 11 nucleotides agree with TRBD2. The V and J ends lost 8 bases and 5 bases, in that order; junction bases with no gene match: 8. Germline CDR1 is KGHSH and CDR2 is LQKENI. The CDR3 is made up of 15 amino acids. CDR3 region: CASTPSGRNNNEQFF. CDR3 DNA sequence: TGTGCCAGCACTCCTAGCGGGAGGAACAACAATGAGCAGTTCTTC.

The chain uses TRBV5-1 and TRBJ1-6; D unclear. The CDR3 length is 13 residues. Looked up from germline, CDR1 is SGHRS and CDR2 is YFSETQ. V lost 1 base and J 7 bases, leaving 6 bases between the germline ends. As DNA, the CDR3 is TGCGCCAGCAGCTTGACAGACAATTCACCCCTCCACTTT. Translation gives CASSLTDNSPLHF.

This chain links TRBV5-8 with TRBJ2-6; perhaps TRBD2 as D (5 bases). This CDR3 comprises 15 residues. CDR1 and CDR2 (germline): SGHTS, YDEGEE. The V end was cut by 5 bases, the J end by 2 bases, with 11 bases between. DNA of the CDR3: TGTGCCAGCAGTCTCCCGGGGACTGGGGCCAACGTCCTGACTTTC. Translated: CASSLPGTGANVLTF.